This TCR beta chain was recovered during a study of shared clonotypes between healthy human individuals. Produced via immunoSEQ multiplex PCR; TCRdb's table is partial and in-frame only. The sample gives around 2.1 million clones, almost 96% of which show up once; roughly 0.13% is in the top ten. Germline assignment: CDR1 KGHSH and CDR2 LQKENI. Trimming removed 0 bases at V and 6 bases at J, with 8 bases between. This CDR3 spans 14 amino acids. Sequencing was carried out using naive CD4+ T cells sorted from blood. Subset given: CD45RA+ positively selected. V gene TRBV18 combines with J gene TRBJ2-2; maybe TRBD1 (5 bases). The source of this sequence is a young man in good health. DNA for the CDR3: TGTGCCAGCTCACCACCCCTAGGGGCCGGGGAGCTGTTTTTT. Its protein is CASSPPLGAGELFF. Supplemented by reference TRBV18 and TRBJ2-2, the full variable domain reads NAGVMQNPRHLVRRRGQEARLRCSPMKGHSHVYWYRQLPEEGLKFMVYLQKENIIDESGMPKERFSAEFPKEGPSILRIQQVVRGDSAAYFCASSPPLGAGELFFGEGSRLTVL.